The present entry profiles one TCR beta chain with its context. In the original processing: From reference gene primer amplification, estimates of nucleated cell counts were derived. The table came from immunoSEQ multiplex PCR; TCRdb's copy has only in-frame clones and leaves some out. V and J calls and clone size are those listed in that table; D and trimming were worked out from the DNA. The data show about 91,000 clones, with roughly three quarters seen just once and 9.8% held by the top ten. This sample was included in a study of blood T cell repertoires in COVID-19. Turning to the study itself: Spain, Italy and the United States supplied samples that represented acute and convalescent COVID-19. The cDNA or gDNA used as material had been derived from T cells, B-cell-depleted T cells, or PBMCs.

CDR3 size: 16 residues. CDR1 is MNHNY and CDR2 is SVGAGI in the germline V gene (reference sequence). V was clipped by 4 bases and J by 6 bases, with 20 bases between them. The source is an elderly woman with acute or convalescent COVID-19. The specimen was peripheral blood. The chain uses TRBV6-6 and TRBJ2-3; possibly TRBD1 for D (7 bases). CDR3 nucleotide sequence: TGTGCCAGCAGTTCGCCACGCAGGGGGGTGTCGGATACGCAGTATTTT. Amino acid sequence: CASSSPRRGVSDTQYF.